This TCR beta chain was recovered during a study of vaccination effects on CD4 cells after COVID-19. Whole-study results and caveats: Late in the post-vaccination period, infection-induced and vaccine-induced clones underwent marked clonal contraction. Healthy vaccine recipients' vaccine-induced clones were almost all SARS-CoV-2 mono-reactive.

Culturing for around ten days preceded CD4+ T cell isolation. The vaccine given was either BNT162b2 or mRNA-1273, in two doses. Testing of the vaccine recipients showed negative nucleocapsid antibodies and no prior SARS-CoV-2 infection. Each culture had half its medium swapped for IL-2 medium on days 3 and 7. In the case of this clone: Its target is not known.

Produced via immunoSEQ multiplex PCR; TCRdb's table is partial and in-frame only. The data contain some 66,000 clones, 65% to 80% of them singletons. This receptor was taken from a human donor who received a COVID-19 vaccine. The sample was CD4+ T cells from PBMCs cultured without peptide, taken after COVID-19 vaccination.

CDR3 region: CATSDHGGGAGNEQFF. The CDR3 DNA sequence: TGTGCCACCAGTGACCATGGGGGTGGGGCGGGTAATGAGCAGTTCTTC. The chain links TRBV24-1 to TRBJ2-1, with D perhaps assigned TRBD1 or TRBD2 (5 bases each). Germline CDR1 and CDR2: KGHDR and SFDVKD. This CDR3 is 16 amino acids long. Trimming removed 4 bases at V and 7 bases at J, with 19 bases between.